A selection of T cell receptor beta chains follows, all from one sample in a study of a mutant IDH1 vaccine in newly diagnosed glioma. Which antigens these TCRs recognize remains unknown. The repertoire was sequenced with immunoSEQ multiplex PCR; TCRdb's copy has only in-frame clones and lacks some. The sample consists of 50,000 to 70,000 clones, 74% of them appearing once. This material consisted of PBMCs, taken from a glioma patient whose treatment included an IDH1 peptide vaccine. These receptors originate from a man over 45 with glioma. The CDR3 runs from the conserved cysteine through the conserved F or W. The order of the fields is J gene, D gene, V gene, clone size, CDR3 DNA, CDR3 protein. A D gene is named only where the DNA matches it firmly. Size is omitted from some rows. Given values are once, few, many or a class for expanded clones.

j_call: TRBJ1-5
d_call: .
v_call: TRBV7-2
clone_size: .
cdr3_nt: TGTGCCAGCAGCTTAGGAGGGCAGCCCCAGCATTTT
cdr3_aa: CASSLGGQPQHF

j_call: TRBJ2-7
d_call: .
v_call: TRBV14
clone_size: .
cdr3_nt: TGTGCCAGCAGCCAAATGTGGTACGAGCAGTACTTC
cdr3_aa: CASSQMWYEQYF

j_call: TRBJ2-7
d_call: TRBD1
v_call: TRBV7-2
clone_size: .
cdr3_nt: TGTGCCAGCAGCTTAAGGGCAACTTGGGGACAGGGGACTTCCTACGAGCAGTACTTC
cdr3_aa: CASSLRATWGQGTSYEQYF

j_call: TRBJ1-2
d_call: .
v_call: TRBV5-1
clone_size: .
cdr3_nt: TGCGCCAGCACCTTAAGGGGGGGTAAGTACACCTTC
cdr3_aa: CASTLRGGKYTF

j_call: TRBJ1-1
d_call: .
v_call: TRBV7-2
clone_size: once
cdr3_nt: TGTGCCAGCAGCTTGTGGGGGAACACTGAAGCTTTCTTT
cdr3_aa: CASSLWGNTEAFF

j_call: TRBJ1-1
d_call: .
v_call: TRBV2
clone_size: .
cdr3_nt: TGTGCCAGCACGTGGGGGAACACTGAAGCTTTCTTT
cdr3_aa: CASTWGNTEAFF

j_call: TRBJ2-5
d_call: .
v_call: TRBV6-6
clone_size: .
cdr3_nt: TGTGCCAGCAGTTCCCCGGGGTCCCAGTACTTC
cdr3_aa: CASSSPGSQYF

j_call: TRBJ1-1
d_call: .
v_call: TRBV5-4
clone_size: few
cdr3_nt: TGTGCCAGCAGAGGTACAGGGTGGGATACTGAAGCTTTCTTT
cdr3_aa: CASRGTGWDTEAFF

j_call: TRBJ2-2
d_call: TRBD2
v_call: TRBV14
clone_size: .
cdr3_nt: TGTGCCAGCAGCCCGCCCGGGACTAGCTCAGCCGGGGAGCTGTTTTTT
cdr3_aa: CASSPPGTSSAGELFF

j_call: TRBJ1-5
d_call: .
v_call: TRBV7-8
clone_size: .
cdr3_nt: TGTGCCAGCAGCTCAAGGATCTGGCAGCCCCAGCATTTT
cdr3_aa: CASSSRIWQPQHF

j_call: TRBJ2-3
d_call: .
v_call: TRBV5-4
clone_size: .
cdr3_nt: TGTGCCAGCAGCTTGGACGTTGAAGATACGCAGTATTTT
cdr3_aa: CASSLDVEDTQYF

j_call: TRBJ2-2
d_call: .
v_call: TRBV4-2
clone_size: .
cdr3_nt: TGTGCCAGCAGCCAAGAAGGGCAGGCGAACACCGGGGAGCTGTTTTTT
cdr3_aa: CASSQEGQANTGELFF

j_call: TRBJ1-6
d_call: .
v_call: TRBV6-4
clone_size: .
cdr3_nt: TGTGCCAGCAGTGAAGTCTATAATTCACCCCTCCACTTT
cdr3_aa: CASSEVYNSPLHF

j_call: TRBJ1-1
d_call: TRBD1
v_call: TRBV16
clone_size: once
cdr3_nt: TGTGCCAGCAGTCCCGAACAGGGGTTTGACACTGAAGCTTTCTTT
cdr3_aa: CASSPEQGFDTEAFF

j_call: TRBJ2-5
d_call: TRBD2
v_call: TRBV7-9
clone_size: .
cdr3_nt: TGTGCCAGCAGCTCCCTGAGATTAGGGACTAGTCAGGAGACCCAGTACTTC
cdr3_aa: CASSSLRLGTSQETQYF

j_call: TRBJ1-5
d_call: .
v_call: TRBV27
clone_size: .
cdr3_nt: TGTGCCAGCAGTTTAAAGGGTTCAGGAAGGAAACCCCAGCATTTT
cdr3_aa: CASSLKGSGRKPQHF

j_call: TRBJ2-5
d_call: .
v_call: TRBV27
clone_size: .
cdr3_nt: TGTGCCAGCAGTTCCTCTCCTAGAGCAAGGGGAGAGACCCAGTACTTC
cdr3_aa: CASSSSPRARGETQYF

j_call: TRBJ1-2
d_call: .
v_call: TRBV9
clone_size: once
cdr3_nt: TGTGCCAGCAGCCTCGGGGTTCGATCTGGCTACACCTTC
cdr3_aa: CASSLGVRSGYTF

j_call: TRBJ1-5
d_call: TRBD1
v_call: TRBV7-8
clone_size: .
cdr3_nt: TGTGCCAGCAGCCGGGGGACAGGGGATGCCAATCAGCCCCAGCATTTT
cdr3_aa: CASSRGTGDANQPQHF

j_call: TRBJ1-2
d_call: .
v_call: TRBV5-6
clone_size: once
cdr3_nt: TGTGCCAGCAGCCGGAATAGGTATGGCTACACCTTC
cdr3_aa: CASSRNRYGYTF

j_call: TRBJ1-3
d_call: .
v_call: TRBV5-6
clone_size: .
cdr3_nt: TGTGCCAGCAGCTTGAGAGGCAGGGCAAGCTCTGGAAACACCATATATTTT
cdr3_aa: CASSLRGRASSGNTIYF

j_call: TRBJ2-3
d_call: .
v_call: TRBV9
clone_size: .
cdr3_nt: TGTGCCAGCAGCGTACTCGGACATAACACAGATACGCAGTATTTT
cdr3_aa: CASSVLGHNTDTQYF

j_call: TRBJ2-7
d_call: TRBD1
v_call: TRBV5-1
clone_size: few
cdr3_nt: TGCGCCAGCAGCTCGGGACAGGGCTACGAGCAGTACTTC
cdr3_aa: CASSSGQGYEQYF

j_call: TRBJ2-1
d_call: .
v_call: TRBV5-6
clone_size: .
cdr3_nt: TGTGCCAGCGGAGGGACAGAATCCTACAATGAGCAGTTCTTC
cdr3_aa: CASGGTESYNEQFF

j_call: TRBJ1-1
d_call: .
v_call: TRBV15
clone_size: few
cdr3_nt: TGTGCCACCAGCAGAAACTTGCAGAACACTGAAGCTTTCTTT
cdr3_aa: CATSRNLQNTEAFF

j_call: TRBJ1-1
d_call: .
v_call: TRBV9
clone_size: .
cdr3_nt: TGTGCCAGCAGCGCCTGGGTGAACACTGAAGCTTTCTTT
cdr3_aa: CASSAWVNTEAFF

j_call: TRBJ2-7
d_call: .
v_call: TRBV5-6
clone_size: .
cdr3_nt: TGTGCCAGCAGCTTGTGGACAGACTACGAGCAGTACTTC
cdr3_aa: CASSLWTDYEQYF

j_call: TRBJ1-1
d_call: .
v_call: TRBV18
clone_size: few
cdr3_nt: TGTGCCAGCTCACCCCTCAGGGACCAAAGAACTGAAGCTTTCTTT
cdr3_aa: CASSPLRDQRTEAFF

j_call: TRBJ2-5
d_call: .
v_call: TRBV10-2
clone_size: .
cdr3_nt: TGCGCCAGCAGTGAGGCCACAGGGAGGCGGGAGACCCAGTACTTC
cdr3_aa: CASSEATGRRETQYF

j_call: TRBJ1-2
d_call: .
v_call: TRBV18
clone_size: many
cdr3_nt: TGTGCCAGCTCACCGGACAGCTATGGCTACACCTTC
cdr3_aa: CASSPDSYGYTF

j_call: TRBJ1-5
d_call: .
v_call: TRBV5-1
clone_size: .
cdr3_nt: TGCGCCAGCAGCTTGGGTAGCAATCAGCCCCAGCATTTT
cdr3_aa: CASSLGSNQPQHF

j_call: TRBJ2-7
d_call: .
v_call: TRBV7-2
clone_size: .
cdr3_nt: TGTGCCAGCAGCTTAGCGGGTAGGGCCTACGAGCAGTACTTC
cdr3_aa: CASSLAGRAYEQYF

j_call: TRBJ1-6
d_call: .
v_call: TRBV5-6
clone_size: .
cdr3_nt: TGTGCCAGCAGTCTTCCCGGGGGGCAGAATTCACCCCTCCACTTT
cdr3_aa: CASSLPGGQNSPLHF

j_call: TRBJ2-1
d_call: .
v_call: TRBV4-2
clone_size: few
cdr3_nt: TGTGCCAGCAGCCAAGATCGCTCCCCTCCCTTTAATGAGCAGTTCTTC
cdr3_aa: CASSQDRSPPFNEQFF

j_call: TRBJ1-2
d_call: TRBD1
v_call: TRBV7-8
clone_size: few
cdr3_nt: TGTGCCAGCAGCTTAGGGACAGGGACTGTAGGCTATGGCTACACCTTC
cdr3_aa: CASSLGTGTVGYGYTF

j_call: TRBJ2-5
d_call: .
v_call: TRBV14
clone_size: many
cdr3_nt: TGTGCCAGCAGCCCGAGTCTGCGAGGGGAGACCCAGTACTTC
cdr3_aa: CASSPSLRGETQYF

j_call: TRBJ2-2
d_call: TRBD2
v_call: TRBV14
clone_size: .
cdr3_nt: TGTGCCAGCAGCCAAATAGCGGGGCACAACACCGGGGAGCTGTTTTTT
cdr3_aa: CASSQIAGHNTGELFF

j_call: TRBJ1-1
d_call: .
v_call: TRBV2
clone_size: .
cdr3_nt: TGTGCCAGCAAAAAGGGACGGCTGAACACTGAAGCTTTCTTT
cdr3_aa: CASKKGRLNTEAFF

j_call: TRBJ1-2
d_call: .
v_call: TRBV7-3
clone_size: once
cdr3_nt: TGTGCCAGCAGCTTGACGGGGTCGGATGGCTACACCTTC
cdr3_aa: CASSLTGSDGYTF

j_call: TRBJ1-1
d_call: .
v_call: TRBV6-5
clone_size: .
cdr3_nt: TGTGCCAGCGTCCGGGGCGCAGGAACTGAAGCTTTCTTT
cdr3_aa: CASVRGAGTEAFF

j_call: TRBJ2-3
d_call: .
v_call: TRBV7-3
clone_size: few
cdr3_nt: TGTGCCAGCAGCTTAACAGGGCCAGATACGCAGTATTTT
cdr3_aa: CASSLTGPDTQYF

j_call: TRBJ2-1
d_call: .
v_call: TRBV30
clone_size: .
cdr3_nt: TGTGCCCGCAGAGTGACTAGCAATGAGCAGTTCTTC
cdr3_aa: CARRVTSNEQFF

j_call: TRBJ2-5
d_call: .
v_call: TRBV4-3
clone_size: .
cdr3_nt: TGCGCCAGCAGCCAAGACCTAGCGTTCCAAGAGACCCAGTACTTC
cdr3_aa: CASSQDLAFQETQYF

j_call: TRBJ1-5
d_call: TRBD1
v_call: TRBV6-1
clone_size: .
cdr3_nt: TGTGCCAGCAGTGAGGTACAGGGGGGATATAGCAATCAGCCCCAGCATTTT
cdr3_aa: CASSEVQGGYSNQPQHF

j_call: TRBJ1-2
d_call: .
v_call: TRBV19
clone_size: .
cdr3_nt: TGTGCCAGTAGTCAAAGACAGACTAACTATGGCTACACCTTC
cdr3_aa: CASSQRQTNYGYTF

j_call: TRBJ1-2
d_call: TRBD1
v_call: TRBV7-3
clone_size: .
cdr3_nt: TGTGCCAGCAGCTTATCAGGGGGCATTGACTATGGCTACACCTTC
cdr3_aa: CASSLSGGIDYGYTF

j_call: TRBJ1-1
d_call: .
v_call: TRBV5-1
clone_size: once
cdr3_nt: TGCGCCAGCAGCCCATTGACGGCCATGAACACTGAAGCTTTCTTT
cdr3_aa: CASSPLTAMNTEAFF

j_call: TRBJ2-5
d_call: TRBD1
v_call: TRBV28
clone_size: .
cdr3_nt: TGTGCCAGCAGTTTTCGGGCAGGGACAGTCGAAGAGACCCAGTACTTC
cdr3_aa: CASSFRAGTVEETQYF

j_call: TRBJ1-1
d_call: .
v_call: TRBV15
clone_size: .
cdr3_nt: TGTGCCACCAGCTGGGGGGAGGACACTGAAGCTTTCTTT
cdr3_aa: CATSWGEDTEAFF

j_call: TRBJ2-1
d_call: TRBD1
v_call: TRBV9
clone_size: .
cdr3_nt: TGTGCCAGCAGCGTAGTTAGGACAGGTTACAATGAGCAGTTCTTC
cdr3_aa: CASSVVRTGYNEQFF

j_call: TRBJ1-6
d_call: .
v_call: TRBV4-1
clone_size: .
cdr3_nt: TGCGCCAGCAGCCAAGATCGTGAGGGGGAGAATTCACCCCTCCACTTT
cdr3_aa: CASSQDREGENSPLHF

j_call: TRBJ1-5
d_call: .
v_call: TRBV19
clone_size: few
cdr3_nt: TGTGCCAGTAGTATTTTCGGATTTACTGCCCAGCATTTT
cdr3_aa: CASSIFGFTAQHF

j_call: TRBJ2-1
d_call: TRBD1
v_call: TRBV6-6
clone_size: .
cdr3_nt: TGTGCCAGCAGAACCGGACAGGGCCAAGACTACAATGAGCAGTTCTTC
cdr3_aa: CASRTGQGQDYNEQFF

j_call: TRBJ1-6
d_call: .
v_call: TRBV7-8
clone_size: few
cdr3_nt: TGTGCCAGCAGCTTAACGAAGGATGGACGGACGACTTCACCCCTCCACTTT
cdr3_aa: CASSLTKDGRTTSPLHF